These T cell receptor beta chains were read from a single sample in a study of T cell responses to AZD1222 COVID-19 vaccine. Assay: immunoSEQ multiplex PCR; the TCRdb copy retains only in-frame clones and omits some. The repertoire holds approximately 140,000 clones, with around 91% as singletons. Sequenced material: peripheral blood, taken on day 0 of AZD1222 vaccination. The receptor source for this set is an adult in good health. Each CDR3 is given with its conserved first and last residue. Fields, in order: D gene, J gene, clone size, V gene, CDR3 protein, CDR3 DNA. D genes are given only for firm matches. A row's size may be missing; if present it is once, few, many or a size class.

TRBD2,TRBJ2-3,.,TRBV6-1,CASSDIQRGGYDTQYF,TGTGCCAGCAGTGATATCCAGCGGGGGGGTTATGATACGCAGTATTTT
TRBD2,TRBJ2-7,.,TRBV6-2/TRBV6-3,CASSLAGGFSSYEQYF,TGTGCCAGCAGTCTAGCGGGGGGCTTCAGCTCCTACGAGCAGTACTTC
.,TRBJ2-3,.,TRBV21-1,CASSTMGGRSYF,TGTGCCAGCAGCACTATGGGGGGACGTAGCTATTTT
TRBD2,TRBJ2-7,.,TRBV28,CASRGLAGATYEQYF,TGTGCCAGCAGGGGACTAGCGGGAGCCACCTACGAGCAGTACTTC
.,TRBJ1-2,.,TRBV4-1,CASSQSLTLDYGYTF,TGCGCCAGCAGCCAAAGCCTGACACTCGACTATGGCTACACCTTC
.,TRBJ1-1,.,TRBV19,CASSPGISEAFF,TGTGCCAGTAGCCCGGGGATCTCTGAAGCTTTCTTT
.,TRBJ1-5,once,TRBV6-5,CASSYSSNQPQHF,TGTGCCAGCAGTTACTCTAGCAATCAGCCCCAGCATTTT
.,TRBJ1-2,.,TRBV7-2,CASSLGAPAYGYTF,TGTGCCAGCAGCTTAGGGGCGCCTGCCTATGGCTACACCTTC
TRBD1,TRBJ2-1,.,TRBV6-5,CASSTRDRVSNEQFF,TGTGCCAGCAGTACCCGGGACAGGGTATCCAATGAGCAGTTCTTC
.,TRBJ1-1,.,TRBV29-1,CSVERTANTEAFF,TGCAGCGTTGAGAGGACAGCGAACACTGAAGCTTTCTTT
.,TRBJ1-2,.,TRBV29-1,CSVEDRDLYTF,TGCAGCGTTGAAGATCGCGACCTGTACACCTTC
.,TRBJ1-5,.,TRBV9,CASSAGGYDNQPQHF,TGTGCCAGCAGCGCGGGGGGTTATGACAATCAGCCCCAGCATTTT
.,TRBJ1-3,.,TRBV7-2,CASSSSPGNTIYF,TGTGCCAGCAGTTCCTCCCCCGGAAACACCATATATTTT
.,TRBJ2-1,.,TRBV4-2,CASSQETGEQFF,TGTGCCAGCAGCCAAGAAACCGGGGAGCAGTTCTTC